The entry that follows covers one TCR beta chain sequence. This sample is part of a study of blood T cell repertoires in COVID-19. In the study overall: The study drew acute and convalescent COVID-19 samples from the United States, Italy and Spain. Nucleic acid was either cDNA or gDNA, and it came from T cells, B-cell-depleted T cells, or PBMCs.

The germline CDR1 and CDR2 sequences are LNHNV and YYDKDF (reference sequence). Deletions cut 0 bases from V and 0 bases from J, with 14 bases between. This CDR3 contains 17 residues. In the source study's methods: Estimates of nucleated cell counts were drawn from the amplification of reference gene primers. Profiling relied on immunoSEQ multiplex PCR, and the TCRdb table lists in-frame clones only, not all of them. D and trimming come from the DNA, and the V and J calls and clone size come from that table. The sample consists of approximately 76,000 clones, 65% to 90% of them appearing once. This chain connects TRBV15 to TRBJ1-1; D ambiguous. What was sequenced was peripheral blood. This TCR derives from a woman between 55 and 75 years old with acute or convalescent COVID-19. The CDR3: CATSRDNPGLMNTEAFF. The CDR3 DNA reads as TGTGCCACCAGCAGAGATAACCCAGGCCTGATGAACACTGAAGCTTTCTTT.